The T cell receptor beta chain described here comes from a study of early T cells in non-severe SARS-CoV-2 infection. Study-wide results and caveats: The study's VDJdb matching favored anti-spike CD8 responses and missed private and CD4 specificities.

This clonotype was seen repeatedly, ten times or more. The target antigen is unknown. CDR1 MNHEY and CDR2 SVGEGT come from the germline V gene. The CDR3 length is 14 residues. The junction had 6 bases not matched to a gene; V was cut back by 6 bases and J by 4 bases. Using its own MiXCR run on the 5' RACE reads, TCRdb lists one record per CDR3 protein. The sample lists roughly 100,000 distinct CDR3 sequences; around 14% were seen once. This sequence was found in an adult who was a healthcare worker with PCR-confirmed SARS-CoV-2 infection or an uninfected control (not recorded which). The sample comprised whole blood. This chain connects TRBV6-2 or TRBV6-3 to TRBJ1-5; 7 positions agree with TRBD1. CDR3 DNA: TGTGCCAGCAGCGACAGGGTAGAGAATCAGCCCCAGCATTTT. Its protein product is CASSDRVENQPQHF.